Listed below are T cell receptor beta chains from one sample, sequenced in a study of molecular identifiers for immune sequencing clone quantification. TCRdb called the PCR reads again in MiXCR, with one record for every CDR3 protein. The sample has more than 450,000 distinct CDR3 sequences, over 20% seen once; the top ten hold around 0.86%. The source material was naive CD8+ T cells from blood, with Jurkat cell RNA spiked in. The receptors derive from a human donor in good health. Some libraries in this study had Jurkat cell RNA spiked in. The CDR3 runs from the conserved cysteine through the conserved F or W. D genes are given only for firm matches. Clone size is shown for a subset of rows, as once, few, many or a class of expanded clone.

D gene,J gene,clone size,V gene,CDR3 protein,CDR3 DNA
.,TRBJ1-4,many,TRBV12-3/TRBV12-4,CASSPWTASNEKLFF,TGTGCCAGCAGTCCCTGGACAGCTTCTAATGAAAAACTGTTTTTT
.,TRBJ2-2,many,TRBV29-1,CSVDREGTGELFF,TGCAGCGTGGACAGGGAGGGGACCGGGGAGCTGTTTTTT
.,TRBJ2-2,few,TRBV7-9,CASSFPSSGELFF,TGTGCCAGCAGCTTCCCCAGTTCCGGGGAGCTGTTTTTT
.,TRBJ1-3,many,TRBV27,CASSLQGVGNTIYF,TGTGCCAGCAGTTTGCAAGGGGTCGGAAACACCATATATTTT
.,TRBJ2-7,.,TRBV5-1,CASSLPGGFYELYF,TGCGCCAGCAGCTTGCCGGGGGGCTTCTACGAGCTGTACTTC
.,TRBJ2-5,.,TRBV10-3,CAVSEGAGAVETQYF,TGTGCCGTCAGTGAGGGGGCGGGGGCTGTGGAGACCCAGTACTTC
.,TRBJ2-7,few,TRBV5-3,CASSLRGGRTDEQCF,TGTGCCAGCAGCTTGCGGGGCGGTCGGACCGACGAGCAGTGCTTC
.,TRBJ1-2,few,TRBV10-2,CASSEGGRTYGYTF,TGCGCCAGCAGTGAGGGAGGAAGAACCTATGGCTACACCTTC
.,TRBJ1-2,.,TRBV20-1,CSARGESNYGYTF,TGCAGTGCTAGGGGGGAGTCTAACTATGGCTACACCTTC
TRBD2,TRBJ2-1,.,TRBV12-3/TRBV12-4,CASGRRDEQFF,TGTGCTAGCGGGAGGCGGGATGAGCAGTTCTTC
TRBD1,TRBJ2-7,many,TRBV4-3,CASSQGTGGESYEQYF,TGCGCCAGCAGCCAAGGAACAGGGGGCGAATCTTACGAGCAGTACTTC
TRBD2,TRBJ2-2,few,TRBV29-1,CSVGGGTGELFF,TGCAGCGTGGGCGGGGGAACCGGGGAGCTGTTTTTT
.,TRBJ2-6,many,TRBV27,CASSLSAGANVLTF,TGTGCCAGCAGTTTATCCGCTGGGGCCAACGTCCTGACTTTC
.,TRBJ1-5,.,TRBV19,CASSILSNNQPQHF,TGTGCCAGTAGCATCCTCAGCAACAATCAGCCCCAGCATTTT
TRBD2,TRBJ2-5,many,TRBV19,CASSIASGGQETQYF,TGTGCCAGTAGTATTGCTAGCGGGGGCCAAGAGACCCAGTACTTC
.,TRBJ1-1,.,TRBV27,CASSSWGLEAFF,TGTGCCAGCAGTTCTTGGGGCCTCGAAGCTTTCTTT
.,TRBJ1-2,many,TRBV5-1,CASSLEAALYGYTF,TGCGCCAGCAGCTTGGAAGCGGCACTCTATGGCTACACCTTC
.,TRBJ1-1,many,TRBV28,CASSLEYGNTEAFF,TGTGCCAGCAGTTTAGAGTACGGGAACACTGAAGCTTTCTTT
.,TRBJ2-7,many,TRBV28,CASRSRAAIYEQYF,TGTGCCAGCAGATCACGGGCAGCGATCTACGAGCAGTACTTC
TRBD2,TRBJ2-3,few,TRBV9,CASSGTSGHITDTQYF,TGTGCCAGCAGCGGAACTAGCGGCCATATCACAGATACGCAGTATTTT
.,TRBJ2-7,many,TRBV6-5,CASSYQWGYEQYF,TGTGCCAGCAGTTACCAGTGGGGCTACGAGCAGTACTTC
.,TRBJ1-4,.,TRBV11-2,CASGLGGYEKLFF,TGTGCCAGCGGCTTAGGGGGATATGAAAAACTGTTTTTT
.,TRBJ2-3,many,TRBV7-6,CASSLGTYPTDTQYF,TGTGCCAGCAGCTTGGGTACATACCCAACAGATACGCAGTATTTT
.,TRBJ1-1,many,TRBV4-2,CASSQDGGEAFF,TGTGCCAGCAGCCAAGATGGAGGAGAAGCTTTCTTT
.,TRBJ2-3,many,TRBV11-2,CASSLVWSDTDTQYF,TGTGCCAGCAGCTTAGTTTGGAGCGACACAGATACGCAGTATTTT
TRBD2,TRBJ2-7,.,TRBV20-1,CSARVSRLAGEQYYEQYF,TGCAGTGCTAGAGTTAGTAGACTAGCGGGGGAACAATACTACGAGCAGTACTTC
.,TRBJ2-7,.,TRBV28,CASSLGEQGYEQYF,TGTGCCAGCAGTTTAGGAGAACAGGGTTACGAGCAGTACTTC
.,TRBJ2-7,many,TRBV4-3,CASSQSKTYEQYF,TGCGCCAGCAGCCAATCCAAAACCTACGAGCAGTACTTC
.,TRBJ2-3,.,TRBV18,CASSPSATDTQYF,TGTGCCAGCTCACCATCGGCCACAGATACGCAGTATTTT
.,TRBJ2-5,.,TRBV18,CASSPPQLQETQYF,TGTGCCAGCTCACCACCTCAGCTACAAGAGACCCAGTACTTC
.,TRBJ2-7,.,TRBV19,CAGSIDRTYEQYF,TGTGCCGGTAGTATCGACAGAACCTACGAGCAGTACTTC
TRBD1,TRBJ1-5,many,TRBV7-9,CASSNTGGNQPQHF,TGTGCCAGCAGCAATACAGGGGGAAATCAGCCCCAGCATTTT
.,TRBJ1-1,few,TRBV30,CAWSVSSTEAFF,TGTGCCTGGAGTGTAAGCAGCACTGAAGCTTTCTTT